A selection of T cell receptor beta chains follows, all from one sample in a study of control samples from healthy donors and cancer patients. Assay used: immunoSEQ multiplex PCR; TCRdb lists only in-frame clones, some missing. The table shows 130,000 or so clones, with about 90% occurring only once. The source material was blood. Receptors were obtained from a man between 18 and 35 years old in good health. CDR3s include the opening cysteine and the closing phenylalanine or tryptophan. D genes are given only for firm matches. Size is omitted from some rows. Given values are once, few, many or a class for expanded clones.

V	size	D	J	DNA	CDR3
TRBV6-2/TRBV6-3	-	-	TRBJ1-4	TGTGCCAGCAGTTACGATGGGTTTCGGGCTGAAAAACTGTTTTTT	CASSYDGFRAEKLFF
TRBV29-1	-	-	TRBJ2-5	TGCAGCGTTCCCAGGGCCCAAGAGACCCAGTACTTC	CSVPRAQETQYF
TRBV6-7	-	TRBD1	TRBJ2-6	TGTGCCAGCAGTGAGGACAGGGGGTCTGGGGCCAACGTCCTGACTTTC	CASSEDRGSGANVLTF
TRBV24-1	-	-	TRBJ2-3	TGTGCCACCAGTCGGCAGGGCCTCACAGATACGCAGTATTTT	CATSRQGLTDTQYF
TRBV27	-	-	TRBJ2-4	TGTGCCAGCAGCTCGACAGCAAAAAACATTCAGTACTTC	CASSSTAKNIQYF
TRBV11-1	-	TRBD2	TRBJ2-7	TGTGCCAGCAGCGGGACTAGCGGGTCGCAGTACTTC	CASSGTSGSQYF
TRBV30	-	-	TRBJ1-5	TGTGCCTGGAGTGTAGGGTCGATCCAGCCCCAGCATTTT	CAWSVGSIQPQHF
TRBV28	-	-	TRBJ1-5	TGTGCCAGCAGTTTCGGAGGAGGAGGGGCTCAGCCCCAGCATTTT	CASSFGGGGAQPQHF
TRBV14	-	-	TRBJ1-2	TGTGCCAGCAGCCAAGCACTCTGGGGTGTCAGCTATGGCTACACCTTC	CASSQALWGVSYGYTF
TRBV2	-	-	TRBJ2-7	TGTGCCAGCAGTGACTCGCCAGCCTCCTACGAGCAGTACTTC	CASSDSPASYEQYF
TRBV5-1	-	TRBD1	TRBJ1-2	TGCGCCAGCAGCCCAAGGACAGGGGGCGATGGTGGCTACACCTTC	CASSPRTGGDGGYTF
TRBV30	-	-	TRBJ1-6	TGTGCCTGGAGTTCCGGGACCCAAAGATCACCCCTCCACTTT	CAWSSGTQRSPLHF
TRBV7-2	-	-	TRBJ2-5	TGTGCCAGCAGCTTAGTCGTTTTTGAGACCCAGTACTTC	CASSLVVFETQYF
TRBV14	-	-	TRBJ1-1	TGTGCCAGCAGCCTCTACGAACGGGGCACTGAAGCTTTCTTT	CASSLYERGTEAFF
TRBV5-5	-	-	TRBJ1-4	TGTGCCAGCAGCTCGCGGAGTGTTAATGAAAAACTGTTTTTT	CASSSRSVNEKLFF
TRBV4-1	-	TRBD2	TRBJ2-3	TGCGCCAGCAGCCAACTGGGATTAGCGGGGGCCGCATCAAGCACAGATACGCAGTATTTT	CASSQLGLAGAASSTDTQYF
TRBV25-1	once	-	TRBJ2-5	TGTGCCAGCAGTGAACAACAGGGTAGGGAGACCCAGTACTTC	CASSEQQGRETQYF
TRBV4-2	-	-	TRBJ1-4	TGTGCCAGCAGCCAAGATCTTAGCCCCGGTGAAAAACTGTTTTTT	CASSQDLSPGEKLFF
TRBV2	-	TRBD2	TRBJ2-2	TGTGCCAGCAGTTTTCTAGCGGAGTTGGTAGGGGAGCTGTTTTTT	CASSFLAELVGELFF
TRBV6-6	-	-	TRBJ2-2	TGTGCCAGCAGTCCCAGGCAAACCGGGGAGCTGTTTTTT	CASSPRQTGELFF
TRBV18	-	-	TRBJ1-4	TGTGCCAGCTCACCACCGAGGGGTCTAACTAATGAAAAACTGTTTTTT	CASSPPRGLTNEKLFF
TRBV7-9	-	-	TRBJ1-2	TGTGCCAGCAGCTTAGCTGACAGAGCTAACTATGGCTACACCTTC	CASSLADRANYGYTF
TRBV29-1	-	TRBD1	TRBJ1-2	TGCAGCGTTGAATCCTACAGGGGCAATGGCTACACCTTC	CSVESYRGNGYTF
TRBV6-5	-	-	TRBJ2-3	TGTGCCTCAATCGGGGGCATGGAGGATACGCAGTATTTT	CASIGGMEDTQYF
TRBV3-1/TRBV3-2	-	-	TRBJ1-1	TGTGCCAGCAGCCAGCAGGGTCGCACTGAAGCTTTCTTT	CASSQQGRTEAFF
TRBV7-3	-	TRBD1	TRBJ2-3	TGTGCCAGCAGCTTAACGCCGGGACAGGGCACAGATACGCAGTATTTT	CASSLTPGQGTDTQYF
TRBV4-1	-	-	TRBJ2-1	TGCGCCAGCAGCCAAGTAGGAACGCAAAACAATGAGCAGTTCTTC	CASSQVGTQNNEQFF
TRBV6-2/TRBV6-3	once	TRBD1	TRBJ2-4	TGTGCCAGCAGCCCTTCTTCGACAGGGGCTGCCAAAAACATTCAGTACTTC	CASSPSSTGAAKNIQYF
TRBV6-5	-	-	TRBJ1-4	TGTGCCAGCAGCTCACCGCGTTCAAGGGAAAAACTGTTTTTT	CASSSPRSREKLFF
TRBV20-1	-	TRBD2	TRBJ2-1	TGCAGTGCTAGTAGCGGGGGGTTTTACAATGAGCAGTTCTTC	CSASSGGFYNEQFF
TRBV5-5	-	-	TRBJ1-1	TGTGCCAGCAGCTGGCGGGTTGGCACTGAAGCTTTCTTT	CASSWRVGTEAFF
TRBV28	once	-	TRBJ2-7	TGTGCCAGCAGGGGCAAACGGGTCGGGCCCTACGAGCAGTACTTC	CASRGKRVGPYEQYF
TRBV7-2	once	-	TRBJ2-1	TGTGCCAGCAGCTACCAGGGTGGGCCGCTCATGGAGCAGTTCTTC	CASSYQGGPLMEQFF
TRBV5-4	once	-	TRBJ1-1	TGTGCCAGCAGCCTGACGCAGGGGTGGAACACTGAAGCTTTCTTT	CASSLTQGWNTEAFF
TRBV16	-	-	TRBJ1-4	TGTGCCAGCAGCCAATCCTTCGAAAAACTGTTTTTT	CASSQSFEKLFF
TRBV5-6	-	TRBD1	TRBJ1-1	TGTGCCAGCAGCTCCAACCGAGGGGGCCGGACTGAAGCTTTCTTT	CASSSNRGGRTEAFF
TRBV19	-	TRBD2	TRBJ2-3	TGTGCCAGTAGTATGGGGCCCGAAACTAGCGGGGGGGCGGTCACGCAGTATTTT	CASSMGPETSGGAVTQYF
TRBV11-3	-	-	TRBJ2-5	TGTGCCAGCAGCTTAAATAGTGGCGAGACCCAGTACTTC	CASSLNSGETQYF
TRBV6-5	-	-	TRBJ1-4	TGTGCCAGCAGTCCCAGGAGGGCAACTAATGAAAAACTGTTTTTT	CASSPRRATNEKLFF
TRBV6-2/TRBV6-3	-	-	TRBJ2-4	TGTGCCAGCAGTTACTCGGGGGAACTAGCCAAAAACATTCAGTACTTC	CASSYSGELAKNIQYF
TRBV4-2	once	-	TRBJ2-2	TGTGCCAGCAGCCAAGACCCGGGCACCGGGGAGCTGTTTTTT	CASSQDPGTGELFF
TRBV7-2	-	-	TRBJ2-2	TGTGCCAGCAGCCGGCCCCCCGGAGCTTACACCGGGGAGCTGTTTTTT	CASSRPPGAYTGELFF
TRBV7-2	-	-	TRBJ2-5	TGTGCCAGCAGCTTAGTAGGGGAGACCCAGTACTTC	CASSLVGETQYF
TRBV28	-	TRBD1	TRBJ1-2	TGTGCCAGCAGTTTGACAGGGGTTGGCTACACCTTC	CASSLTGVGYTF
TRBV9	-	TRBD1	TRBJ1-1	TGTGCCAGCAGCGTAGGTTTGGGACAGCTAGAAGCTTTCTTT	CASSVGLGQLEAFF